These 19 T cell receptor beta chains originate from one sample sequenced in a study of blood T cells in healthy people across ages. The authors ran a second PCR of 7 to 11 cycles using a sample-barcoded 5' primer and a J-beta primer mix. TCRdb passed the 5' RACE reads through MiXCR, listing each CDR3 protein once. The sample carries 550,000 to 600,000 distinct CDR3 sequences, approximately 25% recorded once. The specimen was blood. The receptor set was obtained from a woman in her seventies in good health.

This clonotype was seen more than once but under ten times. The rearrangement uses TRBV7-3 and TRBJ2-7, with 9 bases matching TRBD2. Germline CDR1 SGHTA, CDR2 FQGTGA. The CDR3 loop spans 13 amino acids. Unmatched junction bases numbered 4, after V lost 5 bases and J lost 5 bases. The CDR3 coding sequence is TGTGCCAGCAGCCGCGGGGGGGCAAACGAGCAGTACTTC. Translated: CASSRGGANEQYF.

This clonotype was found a few times. The V gene is TRBV20-1, the J gene TRBJ1-1; possible D gene TRBD1, 5 bases. This CDR3 has 14 amino acids. Germline CDR1 and CDR2: DFQATT and SNEGSKA (reference sequence). V dropped 2 bases and J dropped 3 bases, with 13 bases sitting between them. CDR3 DNA: TGCAGTGCTAGATCCCCAGGGTGGGACACTGAAGCTTTCTTT. Its protein product is CSARSPGWDTEAFF.

The table lists this clonotype with a few counts. The chain is built from TRBV10-3 and TRBJ1-5, with a possible D match to TRBD1 (6 bases). The CDR3 is made up of 13 amino acids. CDR1 is ENHRY, CDR2 SYGVKD, per germline. Trimming cost V 9 bases and J 7 bases, with 16 bases left between them. In nucleotides, the CDR3 is TGTGCCATTAACAGTGCAGGGGACCAGCCCCAGCATTTT. It is translated as CAINSAGDQPQHF.

This clonotype was picked up a small number of times. As DNA, the CDR3 is TGTGCCAGCAAAAAAGAGAGCTCTGGAAACACCATATATTTT. It translates to CASKKESSGNTIYF. This chain uses TRBV5-6 with TRBJ1-3; no reliable D call. The CDR3 is 14 amino acids. CDR1 SGHDT and CDR2 YYEEEE come from the germline V gene. The V gene lost 6 bases and the J gene lost 0 bases, with 10 bases spanning the gap.

The V and J genes are TRBV6-1 and TRBJ2-7; D could derive from TRBD1 or TRBD2 (5 bases each). Trimming shortened V by 5 bases and J by 0 bases, and 20 bases separated the two germline ends. This CDR3 spans 17 amino acids. From germline, CDR1 is MNHNS and CDR2 SASEGT. The CDR3 protein is CASSRSGRGGSSYEQYF. CDR3 in DNA: TGTGCCAGCAGTCGGTCGGGGCGTGGGGGAAGCTCCTACGAGCAGTACTTC.

The chain recombines TRBV14 with TRBJ1-6; no firm D call. The V end was cut by 1 base, the J end by 0 bases, with 10 bases between. This CDR3 region has 17 residues. CDR1 and CDR2 (germline): SGHDN, FVKESK. The CDR3, as DNA: TGTGCCAGCAGCCAAGGACGGCCCAGCTCCTATAATTCACCCCTCCACTTT. Amino acid sequence: CASSQGRPSSYNSPLHF.

This clonotype was found a few times. The chain combines TRBV7-9 with TRBJ1-4; the D is unclear. Germline CDR1 and CDR2: SEHNR and FQNEAQ (reference sequence). V was clipped by 4 bases and J by 0 bases, with 12 bases between them. The CDR3 is 16 residues long. The CDR3 bases are TGTGCCAGCAGCTCCCCAAAGCGAGCAACTAATGAAAAACTGTTTTTT. This codes for CASSSPKRATNEKLFF.

J is TRBJ2-5 and V is TRBV4-2; TRBD2 matches at 13 bases. This CDR3 is built from 17 residues. The J segment lost 6 bases and the V segment lost 1 base, leaving 8 bases of the junction unmatched. Germline V gene sequence: CDR1 LGHNA, CDR2 YNFKEQ. This chain's CDR3 is CASSQVPRTSGGKTQYF. In DNA form, the CDR3 reads TGTGCCAGCAGCCAAGTGCCCAGGACTAGCGGGGGAAAGACCCAGTACTTC.

This clonotype came up a few times. The rearrangement uses TRBV18 and TRBJ1-1; D is uncertain. Germline loops: CDR1 KGHSH, CDR2 LQKENI. The length of the CDR3 is 16 residues. Trimming removed 6 bases at V and 3 bases at J, with 20 bases between. This CDR3 is CASSSRAPGGDTEAFF. As DNA, the CDR3 is TGTGCCAGCTCTTCCCGGGCCCCCGGCGGGGACACTGAAGCTTTCTTT.

The chain uses TRBV10-3 and TRBJ2-5; 7 bases match TRBD2. The V and J ends lost 10 bases and 3 bases, in that order; junction bases with no gene match: 8. CDR1 and CDR2 from the germline V gene are ENHRY and SYGVKD. CDR3 size: 13 residues. The CDR3 DNA follows: TGTGCCACCTCGAGCGGGGTAGAAGAGACCCAGTACTTC. Amino acid sequence: CATSSGVEETQYF.

V usage is TRBV9 and J usage is TRBJ2-1; tentatively, D is TRBD1 (6 bases). This CDR3 spans 16 amino acids. CDR1 is SGDLS and CDR2 is YYNGEE in the germline V gene. The V gene lost 5 bases and the J gene lost 4 bases, with 19 bases spanning the gap. The CDR3 DNA reads as TGTGCCAGCAGTGGACAGATAACTAAAGGTTACAATGAGCAGTTCTTC. This translates into CASSGQITKGYNEQFF.

The genes are TRBV29-1 and TRBJ2-3, with 7 bases fitting TRBD1. Unmatched junction bases numbered 4, after V lost 6 bases and J lost 4 bases. This CDR3 spans 12 amino acids. Germline CDR1 and CDR2: SQVTM and ANQGSEA. CDR3 amino acids: CSVMTGSDTQYF. The CDR3 nucleotides are TGCAGCGTGATGACAGGGTCAGATACGCAGTATTTT.

This chain joins TRBV20-1 and TRBJ2-5; 9 bases are shared with TRBD1. The germline CDR1 and CDR2 sequences are DFQATT and SNEGSKA (reference sequence). The CDR3 sequence is 14 residues long. Trimming took 5 bases from V and 2 from J; bases not matched to a gene: 6. In DNA, the CDR3 is TGCAGTGCTCCGGGACAGGGAATACAAGAGACCCAGTACTTC. Translated, it gives CSAPGQGIQETQYF.

The J gene is TRBJ1-2, the V gene TRBV20-1, with D unresolved. V was shortened by 6 bases and J by 3 bases, with 14 bases between the two germline ends. CDR1 is DFQATT and CDR2 is SNEGSKA in the germline V gene (reference sequence). The CDR3 sequence is 13 residues long. As DNA, the CDR3 is TGCAGTGCAAAACGGGGTACACACTATGGCTACACCTTC. It encodes CSAKRGTHYGYTF.

Of note for this clonotype: At one boundary the junction diverges from the germline segment, which might be a read error. The V gene is TRBV7-6, the J gene TRBJ2-5; 8 bases match TRBD2. The germline V gene has CDR1 SGHVS and CDR2 FNYEAQ. The CDR3 covers 15 residues. The CDR3 reads CASSPMGTRREAQYF. In nucleotides, the CDR3 is TGTGCCAGCAGCCCGATGGGGACTAGACGAGAGGCCCAGTACTTC. Looking up the rest from reference TRBV7-6 and TRBJ2-5 gives the full variable domain: GAGVSQSPRYKVTKRGQDVALRCDPISGHVSLYWYRQALGQGPEFLTYFNYEAQQDKSGLPNDRFSAERPEGSISTLTIQRTEQRDSAMYRCASSPMGTRREAQYFGPGTRLLVL.

A few counts support this clonotype. The genes are TRBV5-6 and TRBJ1-5, with a weak D call TRBD1 (5 bases). Trimming stripped 1 base from V and 0 bases from J, with 8 bases between. This CDR3 region has 15 residues. Germline CDR1 is SGHDT and CDR2 is YYEEEE. This chain's CDR3 is CASSLLGVSNQPQHF. DNA for the CDR3: TGTGCCAGCAGCTTGTTGGGGGTTAGCAATCAGCCCCAGCATTTT.

This clonotype was recorded a few times. This rearrangement joins TRBV5-1 to TRBJ2-1; no clear D. V lost 0 bases to trimming and J lost 3 bases, with 10 bases between them. This CDR3 has 15 amino acids. Germline V lookup: CDR1 SGHRS, CDR2 YFSETQ. The CDR3 spells CASSLAASVYNEQFF. CDR3 DNA: TGCGCCAGCAGCTTGGCGGCTAGTGTCTACAATGAGCAGTTCTTC.

The chain has TRBV7-9 and TRBJ1-5; a possible D gene is TRBD1 (6 bases). In germline, CDR1 is SEHNR, CDR2 FQNEAQ (reference sequence). V was pared by 5 bases and J by 4 bases, with 12 bases between. The CDR3 loop spans 14 amino acids. The CDR3 nucleotides are TGTGCCAGCAGCCGTAATACAGGGAATCAGCCCCAGCATTTT. Its translation: CASSRNTGNQPQHF.

The chain joins TRBV20-1 to TRBJ2-1; TRBD2 matches 8 bases. Unmatched junction bases numbered 3, after V lost 3 bases and J lost 5 bases. The CDR3 loop spans 13 amino acids. Germline CDR1 DFQATT, CDR2 SNEGSKA (reference sequence). CDR3 loop: CSARGGGNNEQFF. CDR3 sequence (DNA): TGCAGTGCTAGGGGCGGGGGGAACAATGAGCAGTTCTTC.